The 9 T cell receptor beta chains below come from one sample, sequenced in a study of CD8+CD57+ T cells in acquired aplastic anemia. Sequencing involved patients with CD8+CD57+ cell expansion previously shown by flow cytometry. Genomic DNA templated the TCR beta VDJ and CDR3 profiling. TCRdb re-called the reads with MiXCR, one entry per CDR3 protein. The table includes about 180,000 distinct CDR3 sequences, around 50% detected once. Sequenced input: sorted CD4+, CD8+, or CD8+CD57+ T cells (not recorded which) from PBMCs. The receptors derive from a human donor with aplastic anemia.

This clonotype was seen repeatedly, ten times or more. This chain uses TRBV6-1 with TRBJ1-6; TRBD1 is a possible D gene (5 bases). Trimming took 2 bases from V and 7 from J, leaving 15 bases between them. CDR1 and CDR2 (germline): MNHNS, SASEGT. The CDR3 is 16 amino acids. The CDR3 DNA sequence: TGTGCCAGCAGTGAAATAGTTGGAGGGGACAATTCACCCCTCCACTTT. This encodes CASSEIVGGDNSPLHF.

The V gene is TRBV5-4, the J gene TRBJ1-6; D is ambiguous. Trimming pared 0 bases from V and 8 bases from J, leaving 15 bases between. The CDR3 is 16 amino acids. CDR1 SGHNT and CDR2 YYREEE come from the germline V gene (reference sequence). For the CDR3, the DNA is TGTGCCAGCAGCTTGGATGGCAGACCGGAGGATTCACCCCTCCACTTT. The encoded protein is CASSLDGRPEDSPLHF.

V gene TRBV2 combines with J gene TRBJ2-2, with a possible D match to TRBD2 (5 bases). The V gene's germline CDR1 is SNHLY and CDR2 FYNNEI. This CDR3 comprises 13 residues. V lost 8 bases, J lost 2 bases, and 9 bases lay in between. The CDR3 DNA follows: TGTGCCAGCCCGGGGAAAAACACCGGGGAGCTGTTTTTT. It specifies CASPGKNTGELFF.

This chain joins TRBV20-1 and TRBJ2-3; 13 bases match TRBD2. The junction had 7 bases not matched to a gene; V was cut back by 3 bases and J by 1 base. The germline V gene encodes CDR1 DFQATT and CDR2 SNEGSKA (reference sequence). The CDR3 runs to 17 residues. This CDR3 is CSASTTSGRLGTDTQYF. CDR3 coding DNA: TGCAGTGCTAGTACGACTAGCGGGAGGCTAGGCACAGATACGCAGTATTTT.

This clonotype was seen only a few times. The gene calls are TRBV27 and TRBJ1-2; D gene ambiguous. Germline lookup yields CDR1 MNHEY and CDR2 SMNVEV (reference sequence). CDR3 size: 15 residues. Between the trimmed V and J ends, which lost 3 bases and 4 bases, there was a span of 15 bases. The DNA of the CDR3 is TGTGCCAGCAGTTTCTTAGGAGCCGCTCCCTATGGCTACACCTTC. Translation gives CASSFLGAAPYGYTF.

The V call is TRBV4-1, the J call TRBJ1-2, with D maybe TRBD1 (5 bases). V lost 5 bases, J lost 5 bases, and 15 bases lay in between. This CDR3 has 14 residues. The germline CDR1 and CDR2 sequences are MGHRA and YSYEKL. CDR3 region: CASSFLSTEYGYTF. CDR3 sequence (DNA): TGCGCCAGCAGCTTCCTGTCGACAGAGTATGGCTACACCTTC.

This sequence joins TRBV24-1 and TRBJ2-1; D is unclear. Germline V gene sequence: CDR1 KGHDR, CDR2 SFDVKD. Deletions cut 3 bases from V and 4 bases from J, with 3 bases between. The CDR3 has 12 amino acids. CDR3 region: CATSDNYNEQFF. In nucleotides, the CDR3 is TGTGCCACCAGTGATAATTACAATGAGCAGTTCTTC.

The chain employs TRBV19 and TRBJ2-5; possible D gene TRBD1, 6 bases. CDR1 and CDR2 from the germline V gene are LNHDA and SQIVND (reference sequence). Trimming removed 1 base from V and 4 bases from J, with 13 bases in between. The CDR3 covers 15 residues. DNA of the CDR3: TGTGCCAGTAGTATAGTGAAGACAGGAGGAGAGACCCAGTACTTC. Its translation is CASSIVKTGGETQYF.

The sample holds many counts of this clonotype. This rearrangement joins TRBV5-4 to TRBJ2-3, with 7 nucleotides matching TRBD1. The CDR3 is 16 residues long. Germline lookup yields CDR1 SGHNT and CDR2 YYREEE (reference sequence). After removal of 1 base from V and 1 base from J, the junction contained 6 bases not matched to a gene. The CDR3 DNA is TGTGCCAGCAGCTTGTACTCTGGGACAGGCACAGATACGCAGTATTTT. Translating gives CASSLYSGTGTDTQYF. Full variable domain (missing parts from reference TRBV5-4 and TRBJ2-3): ETGVTQSPTHLIKTRGQQVTLRCSSQSGHNTVSWYQQALGQGPQFIFQYYREEENGRGNFPPRFSGLQFPNYSSELNVNALELDDSALYLCASSLYSGTGTDTQYFGPGTRLTVL.